The source of this TCR beta chain is a study of blood T cell repertoires in COVID-19 (TCRdb year 2020). Turning to the overall study: Samples covering the acute and convalescent phases of COVID-19 were provided by collaborators in the United States, Italy and Spain. Nearly every sample came with metadata listing a de-identified subject ID, COVID-19 status, age in years and sex. The material from the prospective study consisted of cDNA or gDNA derived from T cells, B-cell-depleted T cells, or PBMCs. HLA class I and class II types, where available, came from metadata supplied by the sample provider rather than from assay-based typing. The samples were drawn from two sources: the first 160 participants of the ongoing ImmuneRACE study, and over 1,000 subjects contributed by 6 global collaborators. The dataset comprised deeply sampled blood TCRbeta repertoires from subjects exposed to, actively infected with, or recovered from COVID-19. A freely available public database, intended as a resource for researchers studying the immune response to SARS-CoV-2, is where the repertoires were released.

Whole blood was collected in K2EDTA tubes by collaborating institutions according to the institutions' own protocols. Collaborator samples were shipped for TCRbeta analysis as frozen whole blood, isolated PBMCs, or DNA extracted from either sample type. TCRbeta CDR3 regions were amplified from genomic DNA using the immunoSEQ Assay, a bias-controlled multiplex PCR. From the authors' description of their analysis: The number of nucleated cells in each sample was estimated from the amplification of reference gene primers within the assay. Sequence reads were collapsed and filtered to measure the absolute abundance of every unique TCRbeta CDR3 rearrangement. For each sample, productive Simpson clonality was calculated as the square root of Simpson's diversity index over productive rearrangements. This is the immuneACCESS table as TCRdb keeps it, with only in-frame sequences that have V and J called. A part of the clones is gone; compared with another copy, unresolved V genes explain less than half, and the rest is unexplained. For V, J and clone size, that table is used; D and trimming come from the DNA. The sample records approximately 40,000 clones, 75% to 95% of which are singletons. The top ten clonotypes cover around 5% of the sample.

Results the study describes overall, beyond this receptor: The quantity of clinical and demographic metadata differed by source and by participant and was supplied without curation.

This clone appeared once. The antigen this receptor binds is unknown. No per-base quality is available; no much larger clone lies one base away. The CDR3 has 13 amino acids, counting the end cysteine and phenylalanine. The read is trimmed to its CDR3 DNA, 39 bases read in frame from base 1. According to the germline V gene, CDR1 reads SNHLY and CDR2 reads FYNNEI. V lost 1 base and J lost 6 bases; the stretch between them is 10 bases long. Sequencing used peripheral blood. The chain was built from TRBV2 and TRBJ2-7; no D gene is confidently identified. The source is a human donor in a cohort sampled during active COVID-19. The CDR3 is CASSEDYVSEQYF. The DNA is TGTGCCAGCAGTGAAGACTATGTCTCCGAGCAGTACTTC. The CDR3 plus the reference TRBV2 and TRBJ2-7 genes for the other parts give the full variable domain: EPEVTQTPSHQVTQMGQEVILRCVPISNHLYFYWYRQILGQKVEFLVSFYNNEISEKSEIFDDQFSVERPDGSNFTLKIRSTKLEDSAMYFCASSEDYVSEQYFGPGTRLTVT.